The 15 T cell receptor beta chains presented below share a single source sample, sequenced in a study of blood T cell repertoires in COVID-19 (dated by TCRdb to about 2020). Libraries came from the immunoSEQ multiplex PCR assay. The source is immuneACCESS, and TCRdb retained only in-frame sequences with V and J called. Part of the clones is not carried over; for the studies checked, unresolved V genes explain less than half of this, and the remainder is unexplained. Across this sample there are under 200,000 clones, with about 85% seen only once. The leading ten clones occupy around a fifth of the sample. The source material was peripheral blood. These receptors were collected from a man aged 55-75 years with active or convalescent COVID-19.

The chain combines TRBV27 with TRBJ2-3, with D possibly being TRBD2 (7 bases). CDR3 size: 15 residues. CDR1 is MNHEY and CDR2 is SMNVEV in the germline V gene (reference sequence). The ends were cut back, 11 bases at V and 0 bases at J, with 18 bases in the middle. CDR3 amino acids: CASGGGGPSTDTQYF. Here the CDR3 DNA reads TGTGCCTCGGGGGGCGGGGGACCTAGCACAGATACGCAGTATTTT.

This rearrangement joins TRBV5-6 to TRBJ2-1; D unclear. Trimming cost V 1 base and J 0 bases, with 11 bases left between them. Germline loops: CDR1 SGHDT, CDR2 YYEEEE. The CDR3 extends over 16 amino acids. The CDR3 protein is CASSLPVASSYNEQFF. In nucleotides, the CDR3 is TGTGCCAGCAGCTTGCCAGTCGCTAGCTCCTACAATGAGCAGTTCTTC.

The chain is built from TRBV12-3 or TRBV12-4 and TRBJ2-4; possibly TRBD1 for D (5 bases). The CDR3 consists of 12 residues. V was pared by 2 bases and J by 11 bases, with 10 bases between. CDR3 loop: CASSLRIQVQYF. As DNA, the CDR3 is TGTGCCAGCAGTTTAAGGATACAGGTTCAGTACTTC.

The chain employs TRBV5-1 and TRBJ1-2, with D perhaps TRBD1 (5 bases). This CDR3 region has 12 residues. The germline CDR1 and CDR2 sequences are SGHRS and YFSETQ. The V gene lost 5 bases and the J gene lost 2 bases, with 7 bases spanning the gap. CDR3 residues: CASRTDNYGYTF. In nucleotides, the CDR3 is TGCGCCAGCAGGACAGACAACTATGGCTACACCTTC. Full variable domain (outside the CDR3, taken from reference TRBV5-1 and TRBJ1-2): KAGVTQTPRYLIKTRGQQVTLSCSPISGHRSVSWYQQTPGQGLQFLFEYFSETQRNKGNFPGRFSGRQFSNSRSEMNVSTLELGDSALYLCASRTDNYGYTFGSGTRLTVV.

This chain uses TRBV19 with TRBJ1-1; no firm D call. Germline V gene sequence: CDR1 LNHDA, CDR2 SQIVND (reference sequence). V lost 7 bases and J 1 base, leaving 10 bases between the germline ends. This CDR3 is 13 amino acids long. CDR3: CASTPRGNTEAFF. The CDR3 DNA reads TGTGCCAGTACCCCCCGAGGGAACACTGAAGCTTTCTTT.

The chain employs TRBV10-3 and TRBJ2-3, with D perhaps matching TRBD1 (7 bases). From germline, CDR1 is ENHRY and CDR2 SYGVKD. V was pared by 2 bases and J by 4 bases, with 10 bases between. The length of the CDR3 is 14 residues. Here the CDR3 reads CAISETGEADTQYF. The CDR3 region has the DNA TGTGCCATCAGTGAGACAGGGGAGGCAGATACGCAGTATTTT.

Only a few counts were recorded for this clone. The rearrangement links TRBV5-4 to TRBJ1-6; D possibly corresponds to TRBD1 (6 bases). The germline V gene has CDR1 SGHNT and CDR2 YYREEE (reference sequence). Trimming shortened V by 3 bases and J by 6 bases, and 10 bases separated the two germline ends. CDR3 size: 14 residues. Written as DNA, the CDR3 is TGTGCCAGCAGCTCCAGGGACATTAATTCACCCCTCCACTTT. Encoded protein: CASSSRDINSPLHF.

DNA of the CDR3: TGTGCCAGCAGCCCCCAGGGACAGGTGACGACTGAAGCTTTCTTT. The encoded protein is CASSPQGQVTTEAFF. V gene TRBV7-9 combines with J gene TRBJ1-1; TRBD1 matches 8 bases. CDR1 and CDR2 from the germline V gene are SEHNR and FQNEAQ (reference sequence). Trimming at V came to 5 bases and at J to 5 bases, leaving 10 bases not matched to a gene. This CDR3 has 15 residues. Combining the CDR3 with reference TRBV7-9 and TRBJ1-1 gives the whole variable domain DTGVSQNPRHKITKRGQNVTFRCDPISEHNRLYWYRQTLGQGPEFLTYFQNEAQLEKSRLLSDRFSAERPKGSFSTLEIQRTEQGDSAMYLCASSPQGQVTTEAFFGQGTRLTVV.

The J gene is TRBJ2-2, the V gene TRBV19; 11 nucleotides match TRBD2. This CDR3 comprises 15 residues. Germline V lookup: CDR1 LNHDA, CDR2 SQIVND (reference sequence). The trim removed 2 bases at V and 6 bases at J, leaving 2 bases unmatched. The CDR3 sequence is CASSITSGGSGELFF. The CDR3, as DNA: TGTGCCAGTAGTATAACTAGCGGGGGTTCCGGGGAGCTGTTTTTT.

Remarks on this clone: Other nucleotide sequences in the sample specify the same CDR3. The chain joins TRBV7-2 to TRBJ2-7; 13 positions agree with TRBD2. V was pared by 6 bases and J by 2 bases, with 4 bases of the junction left unmatched. Germline V CDR1 and CDR2: SGHTA, FQGNSA. CDR3 size: 15 residues. The CDR3 region has the DNA TGTGCCAGCAGGCCTACTAGCGGGGGGGCCTACGAGCAGTACTTC. This encodes CASRPTSGGAYEQYF.

The chain couples TRBV19 to TRBJ1-5, with D possibly matching TRBD1 (5 bases). Germline V gene data show CDR1 as LNHDA and CDR2 as SQIVND (reference sequence). This CDR3 has 13 amino acids. Deletions cut 3 bases from V and 5 bases from J, with 8 bases between. CDR3 sequence reads: CASSIRDYQPQHF. For the CDR3, the DNA is TGTGCCAGTAGTATTAGGGACTATCAGCCCCAGCATTTT. Full variable domain (remainder filled in from reference TRBV19 and TRBJ1-5): DGGITQSPKYLFRKEGQNVTLSCEQNLNHDAMYWYRQDPGQGLRLIYYSQIVNDFQKGDIAEGYSVSREKKESFPLTVTSAQKNPTAFYLCASSIRDYQPQHFGDGTRLSIL.

The V gene is TRBV29-1, the J gene TRBJ1-2; D uncertain. The CDR3 runs 13 residues. V lost 6 bases, J lost 4 bases, and 15 bases lay in between. In germline, CDR1 is SQVTM, CDR2 ANQGSEA. The CDR3 DNA is TGCAGCGTGGGATTCCGGGAGGGCTATGGCTACACCTTC. It codes for CSVGFREGYGYTF.

This chain joins TRBV19 and TRBJ1-2; a possible D gene is TRBD1 (6 bases). In germline, CDR1 is LNHDA, CDR2 SQIVND (reference sequence). Trimming removed 6 bases from V and 4 bases from J, with 12 bases in between. The CDR3 length is 13 residues. CDR3 coding DNA: TGTGCCAGTAGGGGCATAGGGGGCTATGGCTACACCTTC. The encoded protein is CASRGIGGYGYTF.

The CDR3 DNA reads TGTGCCAGTAGTATAGCGGAGGGAGGCTATGGCTACACCTTC. It translates to CASSIAEGGYGYTF. The chain joins TRBV19 to TRBJ1-2, with D unresolved. Between the trimmed V and J ends, which lost 1 base and 4 bases, there was a span of 10 bases. CDR1 and CDR2 (germline): LNHDA, SQIVND (reference sequence). This CDR3 region has 14 residues.

This clone was seen only once. The CDR3 bases are TGTGCCACCAGTGCCCCTCAGGGGGCGAGGGAGACCCAGTACTTC. It yields the protein CATSAPQGARETQYF. This chain connects TRBV24-1 to TRBJ2-5; 8 nucleotides agree with TRBD1. J gave up 5 bases and V 5 bases, and 9 bases lay outside the gene matches. The CDR3 sequence is 15 residues long. Germline lookup yields CDR1 KGHDR and CDR2 SFDVKD.